The 24 T cell receptor beta chains given below trace back to one sample, sequenced in a study of blood T cell repertoires in COVID-19. Assay used: immunoSEQ multiplex PCR; TCRdb lists only in-frame clones, some missing. This table holds roughly 330,000 clones, around nine tenths found once. What was sequenced was PBMCs or T cells enriched from blood (not recorded which). The receptors were gathered from a man aged 25 to 40 who had recovered from COVID-19.

This clone was observed once. J is TRBJ2-1 and V is TRBV6-1; maybe TRBD2 (7 bases). There are 15 residues in the CDR3. The germline V gene encodes CDR1 MNHNS and CDR2 SASEGT. Trimming left V 4 bases short and J 6 bases short, with 16 bases between. CDR3 region: CASSGDWEGGNEQFF. The CDR3 DNA is TGTGCCAGCAGTGGGGACTGGGAGGGGGGCAATGAGCAGTTCTTC.

This rearrangement joins TRBV5-1 to TRBJ2-7, with D uncertain. V lost 0 bases, J lost 9 bases, and 22 bases lay in between. The CDR3 has 16 amino acids. The germline gives CDR1 SGHRS, CDR2 YFSETQ. CDR3 nucleotides: TGCGCCAGCAGCTTGGACACCGGTGCAAGCGTAAGAGGGCAGTACTTC. It codes for CASSLDTGASVRGQYF. The full variable domain, in which reference TRBV5-1 and TRBJ2-7 provide the parts outside the CDR3, is KAGVTQTPRYLIKTRGQQVTLSCSPISGHRSVSWYQQTPGQGLQFLFEYFSETQRNKGNFPGRFSGRQFSNSRSEMNVSTLELGDSALYLCASSLDTGASVRGQYFGPGTRLTVT.

The chain has TRBV18 and TRBJ2-7; D not certain. CDR1 KGHSH and CDR2 LQKENI come from the germline V gene. The length of the CDR3 is 17 residues. V lost 1 base to trimming and J lost 0 bases, with 16 bases between them. CDR3 amino acids: CASSPLVGGDRSYEQYF. CDR3 coding DNA: TGTGCCAGCTCACCACTGGTCGGCGGAGATCGCTCCTACGAGCAGTACTTC.

This clone occurred a few times. V gene TRBV27 combines with J gene TRBJ2-7; D not resolved. This CDR3 spans 14 amino acids. V lost 4 bases, J lost 4 bases, and 14 bases lay in between. The germline CDR1 and CDR2 sequences are MNHEY and SMNVEV (reference sequence). The CDR3 nucleotides read TGTGCCAGCAGTTCCTCGGCCTCGACATACGAGCAGTACTTC. Amino acids: CASSSSASTYEQYF.

The chain links TRBV29-1 to TRBJ2-3; TRBD1 aligns across 7 bases. Germline CDR1 is SQVTM and CDR2 is ANQGSEA. With V trimmed by 6 bases and J by 2 bases, 5 bases remained unmatched. This CDR3 has 13 residues. CDR3 in amino acids: CSVGQRHTDTQYF. The CDR3 DNA follows: TGCAGCGTGGGACAGAGACACACAGATACGCAGTATTTT.

The rearrangement links TRBV28 to TRBJ1-3; 9 positions agree with TRBD1. The trim removed 8 bases at V and 0 bases at J, leaving 14 bases unmatched. From germline, CDR1 is MDHEN and CDR2 SYDVKM. There are 18 residues in the CDR3. CDR3 bases: TGTGCCAGCGCTACCGGGACAGGGCTTATGTACTCTGGAAACACCATATATTTT. Its protein product is CASATGTGLMYSGNTIYF.

The rearrangement links TRBV5-1 to TRBJ2-1; the D gene is possibly TRBD2 (5 bases). Germline assignment: CDR1 SGHRS and CDR2 YFSETQ. The CDR3 is 13 amino acids. V lost 3 bases, J lost 9 bases, and 13 bases lay in between. CDR3 loop: CASSSGSATEQFF. The CDR3 coding sequence is TGCGCCAGCAGCTCGGGGTCCGCGACTGAGCAGTTCTTC.

The chain couples TRBV16 to TRBJ2-3; 9 nucleotides align to TRBD1. The CDR3 runs 16 residues. V gave up 4 bases and J gave up 4 bases; unmatched junction bases: 9. Germline V gene data show CDR1 as KGHSY and CDR2 as FQNENV. The CDR3 is CASSLPQGAMADTQYF. The CDR3 DNA sequence: TGTGCCAGCAGCCTTCCACAGGGGGCTATGGCAGATACGCAGTATTTT.

This chain uses TRBV7-3 with TRBJ2-1, with D possibly TRBD1 on 5 matching bases. Trimming pared 4 bases from V and 7 bases from J, leaving 5 bases between. Germline CDR1 SGHTA, CDR2 FQGTGA. The CDR3 consists of 11 residues. The CDR3 DNA follows: TGTGCCAGCAGCTCAGGGAATGAGCAGTTCTTC. This encodes CASSSGNEQFF.

CDR3 sequence: CASSRRGPNTGELFF. CDR3 DNA: TGTGCCAGCTCCCGGAGGGGGCCGAACACCGGGGAGCTGTTTTTT. V usage is TRBV18 and J usage is TRBJ2-2, with D maybe TRBD1 (7 bases). Trimming took 6 bases from V and 0 from J, leaving 11 bases between them. The CDR3 length is 15 residues. Germline CDR1 is KGHSH and CDR2 is LQKENI.

The chain employs TRBV19 and TRBJ1-2, with 8 bases that match TRBD1. The CDR3 covers 15 residues. The germline gives CDR1 LNHDA, CDR2 SQIVND (reference sequence). The V gene end was trimmed by 4 bases and the J gene end by 4 bases; junction bases not matched to a gene: 8. The CDR3 loop is CASSTYRTGSYGYTF. CDR3 in DNA: TGTGCCAGTAGTACCTACCGGACAGGGTCCTATGGCTACACCTTC.

The chain joins TRBV29-1 to TRBJ2-3, with D hard to call. The V gene lost 3 bases and the J gene lost 2 bases, with 15 bases spanning the gap. The germline V gene encodes CDR1 SQVTM and CDR2 ANQGSEA. The CDR3 loop spans 15 amino acids. CDR3 nucleotides: TGCAGCGTTGATGAGGTGCGAGCGCACACAGATACGCAGTATTTT. It is translated as CSVDEVRAHTDTQYF.

The chain combines TRBV10-2 with TRBJ1-1; TRBD1 matches at 8 bases. Trimming removed 4 bases from V and 0 bases from J; junction bases left unmatched: 7. The CDR3 spans 16 residues. The germline V gene has CDR1 WSHSY and CDR2 SAAADI. This CDR3 reads CASSAGTGTMNTEAFF. The CDR3 DNA follows: TGCGCCAGCAGTGCCGGGACAGGAACGATGAACACTGAAGCTTTCTTT.

The chain is built from TRBV7-9 and TRBJ2-2; possible D gene TRBD1, 6 bases. The V gene lost 5 bases and the J gene lost 5 bases, with 12 bases spanning the gap. This CDR3 region has 14 residues. Per germline, CDR1 SEHNR and CDR2 FQNEAQ (reference sequence). CDR3 loop: CASSINRATGELFF. The CDR3 DNA reads as TGTGCCAGCAGCATAAACAGGGCGACCGGGGAGCTGTTTTTT.

The genes are TRBV7-9 and TRBJ1-5, with unresolved D. Trimming took off 5 bases at V and 6 bases at J, with 14 bases between the two ends. The CDR3 length is 14 residues. Germline-derived CDR1 and CDR2 are SEHNR and FQNEAQ (reference sequence). CDR3 region: CASSTLDQRQPQHF. In nucleotides, the CDR3 is TGTGCCAGCAGCACGCTTGACCAGCGTCAGCCCCAGCATTTT.

The sample holds one count of this clone. The gene calls are TRBV18 and TRBJ2-1, with TRBD1 matching 11 bases. The ends lost 3 bases at V and 1 base at J; junction bases unmatched: 2. The CDR3 extends over 16 amino acids. Germline CDR1 reads KGHSH; CDR2 reads LQKENI. The CDR3 spells CASSPGTGGSYNEQFF. Here the CDR3 DNA reads TGTGCCAGCTCACCGGGGACAGGGGGTTCCTACAATGAGCAGTTCTTC.

The gene calls are TRBV15 and TRBJ1-1; no clear D gene. Germline loops: CDR1 LNHNV, CDR2 YYDKDF (reference sequence). The CDR3 loop spans 18 amino acids. The ends were cut back, 0 bases at V and 0 bases at J, with 17 bases in the middle. CDR3 nucleotides: TGTGCCACCAGCAGAGAAGACCTAGACTCAATTATGAACACTGAAGCTTTCTTT. It is translated as CATSREDLDSIMNTEAFF.

This rearrangement joins TRBV7-9 to TRBJ2-5, with a tentative D call TRBD2 (7 bases). The CDR3 is 16 residues long. V was shortened by 6 bases and J by 4 bases, with 21 bases between the two germline ends. Germline V gene data show CDR1 as SEHNR and CDR2 as FQNEAQ (reference sequence). The DNA for the CDR3 is TGTGCCAGCAGAGGGGGGGGCAGAGGGTATTCAGAGACCCAGTACTTC. Its translation: CASRGGGRGYSETQYF.

V usage is TRBV11-2 and J usage is TRBJ2-7, with D possibly matching TRBD2 (5 bases). V shed 4 bases and J shed 2 bases, with 15 bases lying between them. Germline V gene data show CDR1 as SGHAT and CDR2 as FQNNGV. The CDR3 is 15 residues long. Here the CDR3 DNA reads TGTGCCAGCAGCTCCGGGGTTGGGCATCCCTACGAGCAGTACTTC. It is translated as CASSSGVGHPYEQYF.

The chain combines TRBV24-1 with TRBJ2-5; D is undetermined. This CDR3 comprises 13 residues. Germline V CDR1 and CDR2: KGHDR, SFDVKD. V gave up 5 bases and J gave up 7 bases, with 13 bases separating them. CDR3 amino acids: CATSGIPSGTQYF. In nucleotides, the CDR3 is TGTGCCACCAGTGGAATCCCTAGTGGGACCCAGTACTTC.

The V and J genes are TRBV7-8 and TRBJ1-5; 10 bases are shared with TRBD1. The CDR3 length is 17 residues. After removal of 5 bases from V and 0 bases from J, the junction contained 7 bases not matched to a gene. The germline gives CDR1 SGHVS, CDR2 FQNEAQ. As DNA, the CDR3 is TGTGCCAGCAGCAAAGGGACAGGGGCGTATAGCAATCAGCCCCAGCATTTT. This gives the protein CASSKGTGAYSNQPQHF.

The chain employs TRBV5-4 and TRBJ2-1, with 16 bases lining up with TRBD2. V lost 4 bases, J lost 11 bases, and 3 bases stayed unmatched. The CDR3 covers 14 residues. Germline CDR1 SGHNT, CDR2 YYREEE (reference sequence). The CDR3 sequence is CASSPGLAGGQQFF. The CDR3 DNA follows: TGTGCCAGCAGCCCGGGACTAGCGGGGGGGCAGCAGTTCTTC.

The chain recombines TRBV14 with TRBJ2-1; TRBD1 matches at 10 bases. The CDR3 is 15 residues long. CDR1 is SGHDN and CDR2 is FVKESK in the germline V gene. V lost 4 bases, J lost 10 bases, and 10 bases stayed unmatched. The CDR3 DNA follows: TGTGCCAGCAGCCCCCCGGGACAGGGGCTCTTCGAGCAGTTCTTC. It codes for CASSPPGQGLFEQFF.

V is TRBV5-1 and J is TRBJ2-3; D is perhaps TRBD2 (5 bases). Germline CDR1 SGHRS, CDR2 YFSETQ. Deletions cut 4 bases from V and 5 bases from J, with 11 bases between. The CDR3 sequence is 13 residues long. CDR3 sequence: CASSPTGRDTQYF. CDR3 DNA sequence: TGCGCCAGCAGCCCCACTGGGAGAGATACGCAGTATTTT.